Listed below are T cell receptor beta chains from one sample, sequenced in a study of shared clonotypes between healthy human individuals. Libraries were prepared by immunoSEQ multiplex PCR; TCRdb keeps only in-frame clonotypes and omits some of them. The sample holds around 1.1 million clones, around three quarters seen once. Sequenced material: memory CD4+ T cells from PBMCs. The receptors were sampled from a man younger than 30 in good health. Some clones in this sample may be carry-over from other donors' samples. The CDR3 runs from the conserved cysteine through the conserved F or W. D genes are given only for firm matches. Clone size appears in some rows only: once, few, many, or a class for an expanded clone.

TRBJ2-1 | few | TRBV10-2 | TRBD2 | CASSEPRTSGYNEQFF | TGCGCCAGCAGTGAGCCCCGGACTAGCGGCTACAATGAGCAGTTCTTC
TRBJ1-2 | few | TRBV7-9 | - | CASSAAGTDFYGYTF | TGTGCCAGCAGCGCAGCCGGGACGGACTTCTATGGCTACACCTTC
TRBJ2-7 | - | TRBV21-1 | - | CASSMPQNTRAEQYF | TGTGCCAGCAGCATGCCACAAAACACCCGGGCCGAGCAGTACTTC
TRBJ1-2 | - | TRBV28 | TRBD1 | CASSIPQGAGNYGYTF | TGTGCCAGCAGCATACCCCAGGGGGCGGGGAACTATGGCTACACCTTC
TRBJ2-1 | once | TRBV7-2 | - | CASSYGGPVNEQFF | TGTGCCAGCAGCTATGGGGGGCCGGTCAATGAGCAGTTCTTC
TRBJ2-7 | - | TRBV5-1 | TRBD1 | CASSLAPGQDYEQYF | TGCGCCAGCAGCTTGGCACCGGGACAGGACTACGAGCAGTACTTC
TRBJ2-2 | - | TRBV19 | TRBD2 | CASSIGGLAGEAGELFF | TGTGCCAGTAGTATAGGTGGACTAGCGGGAGAAGCCGGGGAGCTGTTTTTT
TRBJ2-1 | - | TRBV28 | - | CASGGASYNEQFF | TGTGCCAGCGGCGGGGCAAGCTACAATGAGCAGTTCTTC
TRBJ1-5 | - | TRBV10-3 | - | CAISRGISQPQHF | TGTGCCATCAGTCGGGGAATCTCACAGCCCCAGCATTTT
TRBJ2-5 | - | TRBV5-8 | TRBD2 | CASSLGEREGQETQYF | TGTGCCAGCAGCTTAGGCGAGCGGGAGGGACAAGAGACCCAGTACTTC
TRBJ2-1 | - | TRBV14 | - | CASSHVYNEQFF | TGTGCCAGCAGCCATGTGTACAATGAGCAGTTCTTC
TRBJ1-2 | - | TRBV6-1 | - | CASSHYGGYTF | TGTGCCAGCAGCCATTATGGTGGCTACACCTTC
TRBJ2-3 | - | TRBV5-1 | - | CASKNIGGLDTQYF | TGCGCCAGTAAGAACATCGGAGGGCTAGATACGCAGTATTTT
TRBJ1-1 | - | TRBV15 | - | CATSRGEGPRNTEAFF | TGTGCCACCAGCAGAGGGGAAGGGCCAAGGAACACTGAAGCTTTCTTT
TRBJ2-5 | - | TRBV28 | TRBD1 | CASSSHGTGQETQYF | TGTGCCAGCAGTTCCCACGGGACAGGCCAAGAGACCCAGTACTTC
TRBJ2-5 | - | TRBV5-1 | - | CASSPGETQYF | TGCGCCAGCAGCCCGGGGGAGACCCAGTACTTC
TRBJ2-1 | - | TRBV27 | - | CASSSIPTGVRNEQFF | TGTGCCAGCAGTTCTATCCCCACGGGAGTGCGGAATGAGCAGTTCTTC
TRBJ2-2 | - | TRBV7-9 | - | CASGTPNTGELFF | TGTGCCTCGGGGACCCCGAACACCGGGGAGCTGTTTTTT
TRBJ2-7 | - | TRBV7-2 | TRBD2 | CASSASRGSREQYF | TGTGCCAGCAGCGCAAGCCGCGGGAGTCGCGAGCAGTACTTC
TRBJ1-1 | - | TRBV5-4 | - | CATMGGGRFSTEAFF | TGTGCCACCATGGGCGGGGGGCGCTTTAGCACTGAAGCTTTCTTT
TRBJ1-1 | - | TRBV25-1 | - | CASRGTGTEAFF | TGTGCCAGCAGGGGAACAGGGACCGAAGCTTTCTTT
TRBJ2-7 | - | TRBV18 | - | CASSPPSGGAGEQYF | TGTGCCAGCTCACCACCCTCGGGGGGCGCGGGGGAGCAGTACTTC
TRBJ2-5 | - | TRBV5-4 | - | CASSFTREETQYF | TGTGCCAGCAGCTTCACTAGGGAGGAGACCCAGTACTTC
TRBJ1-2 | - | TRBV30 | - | CAWSAGDGYGYTF | TGTGCCTGGAGTGCAGGGGATGGGTATGGCTACACCTTC
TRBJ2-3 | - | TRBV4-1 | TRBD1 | CASSQGFPDRGATDTQYF | TGCGCCAGCAGCCAAGGCTTTCCTGACAGGGGAGCCACAGATACGCAGTATTTT
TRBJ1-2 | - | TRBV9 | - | CASSAGGYTGKGYTF | TGTGCCAGCAGCGCCGGTGGTTACACAGGGAAAGGCTACACCTTC
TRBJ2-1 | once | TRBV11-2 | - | CASSFSLALYNEQFF | TGTGCCAGCAGCTTCTCCCTAGCCCTTTACAATGAGCAGTTCTTC
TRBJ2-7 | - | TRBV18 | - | CASSPADGSYEQYF | TGTGCCAGCTCACCCGCGGACGGCTCCTACGAGCAGTACTTC
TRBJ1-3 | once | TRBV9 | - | CASSVDGLSSGNTIYF | TGTGCCAGCAGCGTAGACGGCCTGAGCTCTGGAAACACCATATATTTT
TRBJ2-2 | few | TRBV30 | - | CAWSVPPLEELFF | TGTGCCTGGAGTGTACCGCCGCTCGAGGAGCTGTTTTTT
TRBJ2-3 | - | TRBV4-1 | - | CASSQDYGGEFTDTQYF | TGCGCCAGCAGCCAAGATTATGGCGGGGAATTCACAGATACGCAGTATTTT
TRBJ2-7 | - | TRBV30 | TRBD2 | CAWSGLAGRGRYEQYF | TGTGCCTGGAGTGGACTAGCGGGACGGGGGAGGTACGAGCAGTACTTC